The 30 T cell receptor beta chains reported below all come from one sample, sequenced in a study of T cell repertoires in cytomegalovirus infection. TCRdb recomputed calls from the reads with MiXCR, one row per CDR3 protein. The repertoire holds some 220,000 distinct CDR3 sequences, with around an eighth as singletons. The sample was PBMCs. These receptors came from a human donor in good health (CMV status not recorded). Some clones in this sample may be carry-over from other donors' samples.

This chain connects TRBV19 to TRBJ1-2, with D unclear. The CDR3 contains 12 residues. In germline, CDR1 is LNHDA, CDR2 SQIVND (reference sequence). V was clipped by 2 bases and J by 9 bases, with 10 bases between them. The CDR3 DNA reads TGTGCCAGTAGTATAAACAGCCAGAGCTACACCTTC. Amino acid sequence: CASSINSQSYTF.

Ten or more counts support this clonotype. DNA of the CDR3: TGTGCCAGCAGCCCCGGACAGGGATCGTGGCAGCCCCAGCATTTT. It codes for CASSPGQGSWQPQHF. This chain links TRBV7-2 with TRBJ1-5; 8 bases match TRBD1. The CDR3 sequence is 15 residues long. V shed 5 bases, J shed 7 bases, and the junction held 10 bases outside the gene matches. CDR1 is SGHTA, CDR2 FQGNSA, per germline.

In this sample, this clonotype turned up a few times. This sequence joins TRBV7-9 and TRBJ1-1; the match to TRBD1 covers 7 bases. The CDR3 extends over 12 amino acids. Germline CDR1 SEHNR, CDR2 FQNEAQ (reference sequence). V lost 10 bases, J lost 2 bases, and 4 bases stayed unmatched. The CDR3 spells CATRDSNTEAFF. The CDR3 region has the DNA TGTGCCACCCGGGACAGTAACACTGAAGCTTTCTTT.

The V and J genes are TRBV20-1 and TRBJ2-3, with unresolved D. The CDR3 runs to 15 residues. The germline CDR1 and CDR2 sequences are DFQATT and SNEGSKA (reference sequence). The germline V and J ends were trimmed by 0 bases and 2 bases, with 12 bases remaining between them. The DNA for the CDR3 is TGCAGTGCTAGAGATCCTTGGGATAACACAGATACGCAGTATTTT. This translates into CSARDPWDNTDTQYF.

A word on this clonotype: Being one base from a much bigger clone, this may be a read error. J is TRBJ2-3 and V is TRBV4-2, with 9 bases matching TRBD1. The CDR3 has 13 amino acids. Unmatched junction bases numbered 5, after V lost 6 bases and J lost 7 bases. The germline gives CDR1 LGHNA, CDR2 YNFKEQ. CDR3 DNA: TGTGCCAGCAGTCAGACAGGGGGAAATACGCAGTATTTT. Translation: CASSQTGGNTQYF.

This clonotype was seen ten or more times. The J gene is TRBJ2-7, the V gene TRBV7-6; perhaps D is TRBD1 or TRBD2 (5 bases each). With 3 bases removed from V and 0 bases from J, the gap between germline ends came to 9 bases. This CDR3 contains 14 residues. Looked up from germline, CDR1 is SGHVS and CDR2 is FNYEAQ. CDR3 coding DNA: TGTGCCAGCAGCTTGAGGGGTTACTCCTACGAGCAGTACTTC. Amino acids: CASSLRGYSYEQYF. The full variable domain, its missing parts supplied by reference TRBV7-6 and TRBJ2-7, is GAGVSQSPRYKVTKRGQDVALRCDPISGHVSLYWYRQALGQGPEFLTYFNYEAQQDKSGLPNDRFSAERPEGSISTLTIQRTEQRDSAMYRCASSLRGYSYEQYFGPGTRLTVT.

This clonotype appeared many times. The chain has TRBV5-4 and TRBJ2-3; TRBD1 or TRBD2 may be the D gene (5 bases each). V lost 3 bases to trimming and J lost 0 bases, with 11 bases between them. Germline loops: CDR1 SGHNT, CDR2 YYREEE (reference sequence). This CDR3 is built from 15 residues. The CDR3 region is CASSSGTSSTDTQYF. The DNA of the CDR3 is TGTGCCAGCAGCTCCGGGACCTCTAGCACAGATACGCAGTATTTT.

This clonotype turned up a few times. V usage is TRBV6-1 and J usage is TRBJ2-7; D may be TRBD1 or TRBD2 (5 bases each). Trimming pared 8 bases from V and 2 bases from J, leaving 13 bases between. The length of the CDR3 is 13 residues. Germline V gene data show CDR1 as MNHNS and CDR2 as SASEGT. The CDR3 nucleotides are TGTGCCAGCGCCCTGGGACGGACCTACGAGCAGTACTTC. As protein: CASALGRTYEQYF.

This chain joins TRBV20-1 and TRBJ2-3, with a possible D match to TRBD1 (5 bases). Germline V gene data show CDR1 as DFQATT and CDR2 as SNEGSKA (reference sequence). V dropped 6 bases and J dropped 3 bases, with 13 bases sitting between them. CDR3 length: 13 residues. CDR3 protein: CSADPSGTDTQYF. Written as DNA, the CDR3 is TGCAGTGCGGACCCCTCAGGGACAGATACGCAGTATTTT.

For the CDR3, the DNA is TGTGCCAGCAGCCTGACAGACTACGAGCAGTACTTC. Translation: CASSLTDYEQYF. The gene calls are TRBV11-2 and TRBJ2-7, with a weak D call TRBD1 (5 bases). V lost 5 bases to trimming and J lost 3 bases, with 8 bases between them. This CDR3 is 12 amino acids long. Looked up from germline, CDR1 is SGHAT and CDR2 is FQNNGV.

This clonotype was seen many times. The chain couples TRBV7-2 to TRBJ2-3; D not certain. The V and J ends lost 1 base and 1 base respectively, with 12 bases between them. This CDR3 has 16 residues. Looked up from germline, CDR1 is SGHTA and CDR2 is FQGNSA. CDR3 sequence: CASSLGYSKGTDTQYF. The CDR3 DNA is TGTGCCAGCAGCTTAGGTTATAGTAAGGGCACAGATACGCAGTATTTT.

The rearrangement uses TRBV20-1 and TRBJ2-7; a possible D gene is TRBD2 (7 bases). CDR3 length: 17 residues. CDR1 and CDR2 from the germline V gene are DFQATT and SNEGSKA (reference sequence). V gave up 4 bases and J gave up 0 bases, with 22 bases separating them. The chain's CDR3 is CSATFGRGLYSSYEQYF. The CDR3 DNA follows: TGCAGTGCTACCTTTGGGCGGGGGCTTTACAGCTCCTACGAGCAGTACTTC.

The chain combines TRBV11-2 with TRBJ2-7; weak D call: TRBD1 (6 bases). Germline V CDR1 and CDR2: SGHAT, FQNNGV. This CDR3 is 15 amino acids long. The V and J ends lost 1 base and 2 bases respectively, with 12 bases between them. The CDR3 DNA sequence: TGTGCCAGCAGCTTAGTGGCAGGGGTTACCTACGAGCAGTACTTC. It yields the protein CASSLVAGVTYEQYF.

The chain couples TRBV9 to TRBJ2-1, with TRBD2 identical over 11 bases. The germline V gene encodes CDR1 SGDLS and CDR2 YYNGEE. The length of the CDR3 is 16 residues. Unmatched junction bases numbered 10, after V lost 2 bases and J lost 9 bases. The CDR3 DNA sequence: TGTGCCAGCAGCGTCAGACTAGCGGGAATTCAGGGTGAGCAGTTCTTC. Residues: CASSVRLAGIQGEQFF.

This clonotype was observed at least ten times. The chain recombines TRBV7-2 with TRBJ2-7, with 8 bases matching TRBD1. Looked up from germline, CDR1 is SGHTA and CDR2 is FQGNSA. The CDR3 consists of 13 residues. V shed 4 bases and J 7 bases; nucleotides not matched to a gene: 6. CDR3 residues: CASSSDRDREQYF. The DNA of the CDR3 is TGTGCCAGCAGCTCGGACAGGGACCGGGAGCAGTACTTC. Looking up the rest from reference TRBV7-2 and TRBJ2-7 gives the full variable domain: GAGVSQSPSNKVTEKGKDVELRCDPISGHTALYWYRQSLGQGLEFLIYFQGNSAPDKSGLPSDRFSAERTGGSVSTLTIQRTQQEDSAVYLCASSSDRDREQYFGPGTRLTVT.

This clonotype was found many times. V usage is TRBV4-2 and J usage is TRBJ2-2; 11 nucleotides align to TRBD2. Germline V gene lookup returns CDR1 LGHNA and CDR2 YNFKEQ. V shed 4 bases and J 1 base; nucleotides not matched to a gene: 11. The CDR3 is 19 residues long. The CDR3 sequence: CASSPRTVLAGGNTGELFF. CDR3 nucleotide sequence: TGTGCCAGCAGCCCTCGTACCGTTCTAGCGGGGGGGAACACCGGGGAGCTGTTTTTT.

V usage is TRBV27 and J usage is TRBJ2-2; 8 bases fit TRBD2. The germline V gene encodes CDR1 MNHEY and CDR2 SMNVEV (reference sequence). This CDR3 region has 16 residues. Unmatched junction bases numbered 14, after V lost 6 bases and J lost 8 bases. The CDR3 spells CASSFGWTSSGGELFF. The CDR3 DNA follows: TGTGCCAGCAGCTTTGGTTGGACTAGCTCTGGTGGGGAGCTGTTTTTT.

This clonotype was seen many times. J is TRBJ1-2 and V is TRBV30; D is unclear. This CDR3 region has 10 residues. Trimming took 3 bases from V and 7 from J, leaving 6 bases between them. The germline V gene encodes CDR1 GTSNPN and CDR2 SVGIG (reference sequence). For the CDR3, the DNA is TGTGCCTGGAGGATGGGTGGCTACACCTTC. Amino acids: CAWRMGGYTF.

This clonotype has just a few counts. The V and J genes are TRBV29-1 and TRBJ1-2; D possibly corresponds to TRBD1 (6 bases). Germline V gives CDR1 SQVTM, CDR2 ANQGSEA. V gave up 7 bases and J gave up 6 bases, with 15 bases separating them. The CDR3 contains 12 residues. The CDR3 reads CSGGQAANGYTF. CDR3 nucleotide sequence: TGCAGCGGGGGACAAGCGGCCAATGGCTACACCTTC.

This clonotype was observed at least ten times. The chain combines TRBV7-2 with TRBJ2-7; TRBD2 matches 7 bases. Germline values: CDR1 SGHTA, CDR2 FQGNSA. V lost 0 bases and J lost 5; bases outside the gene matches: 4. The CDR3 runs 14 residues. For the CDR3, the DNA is TGTGCCAGCAGCTTAGCGGGAGGGCCACACGAGCAGTACTTC. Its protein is CASSLAGGPHEQYF.

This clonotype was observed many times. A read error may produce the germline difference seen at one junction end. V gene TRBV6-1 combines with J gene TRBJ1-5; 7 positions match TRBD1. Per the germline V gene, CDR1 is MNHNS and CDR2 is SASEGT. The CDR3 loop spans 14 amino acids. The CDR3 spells CASSEGRGPQPQHF. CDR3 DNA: TGTGCCAGCAGCGAAGGGAGGGGGCCCCAGCCCCAGCATTTT.

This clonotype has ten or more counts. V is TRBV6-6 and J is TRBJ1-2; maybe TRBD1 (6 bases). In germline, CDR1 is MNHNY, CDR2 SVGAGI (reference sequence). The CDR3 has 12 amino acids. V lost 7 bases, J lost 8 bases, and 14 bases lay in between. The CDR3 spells CASISTGIGYTF. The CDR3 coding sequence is TGTGCCAGCATTTCGACAGGAATCGGCTACACCTTC.

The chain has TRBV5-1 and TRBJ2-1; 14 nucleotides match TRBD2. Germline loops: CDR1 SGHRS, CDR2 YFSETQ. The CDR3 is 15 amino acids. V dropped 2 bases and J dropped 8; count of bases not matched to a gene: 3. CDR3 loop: CASSFRLAGGHEQFF. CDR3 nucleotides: TGCGCCAGCAGCTTCAGACTAGCGGGAGGGCATGAGCAGTTCTTC.

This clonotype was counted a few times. The CDR3 nucleotides are TGTGCCAGCAGTCCCCGAGGTCTGACCCCCTACGAGCAGTACTTC. Residues: CASSPRGLTPYEQYF. The rearrangement uses TRBV6-6 and TRBJ2-7; D remains ambiguous. Trimming shortened V by 5 bases and J by 2 bases, and 16 bases separated the two germline ends. This CDR3 has 15 amino acids. In germline, CDR1 is MNHNY, CDR2 SVGAGI (reference sequence).

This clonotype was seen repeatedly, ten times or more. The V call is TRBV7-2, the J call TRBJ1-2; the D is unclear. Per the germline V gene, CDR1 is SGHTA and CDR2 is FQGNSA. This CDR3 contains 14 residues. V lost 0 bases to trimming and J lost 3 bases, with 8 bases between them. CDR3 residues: CASSLAWEDYGYTF. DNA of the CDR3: TGTGCCAGCAGCTTAGCGTGGGAGGACTATGGCTACACCTTC.

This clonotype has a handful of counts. The CDR3 region has the DNA TGTGCCAGTAGTATCCAGGATGGGGTTGATTCACCCCTCCACTTT. Translated, it gives CASSIQDGVDSPLHF. The V and J genes are TRBV19 and TRBJ1-6; D gene ambiguous. The CDR3 runs to 15 residues. Germline CDR1 reads LNHDA; CDR2 reads SQIVND (reference sequence). Trimming stripped 3 bases from V and 8 bases from J, with 14 bases between.

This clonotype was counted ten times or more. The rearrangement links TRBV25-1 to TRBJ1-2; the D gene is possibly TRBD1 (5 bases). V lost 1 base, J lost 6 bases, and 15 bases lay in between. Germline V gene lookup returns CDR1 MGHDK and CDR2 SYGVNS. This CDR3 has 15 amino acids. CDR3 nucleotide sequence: TGTGCCAGCAGTGAATCGAGGGGCAGCTTCGATGGCTACACCTTC. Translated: CASSESRGSFDGYTF.

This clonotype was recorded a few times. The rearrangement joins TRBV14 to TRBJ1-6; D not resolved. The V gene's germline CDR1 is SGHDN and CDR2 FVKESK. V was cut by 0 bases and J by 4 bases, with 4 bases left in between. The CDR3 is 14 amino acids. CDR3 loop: CASSQEAYNSPLHF. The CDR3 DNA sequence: TGTGCCAGCAGCCAAGAAGCGTATAATTCACCCCTCCACTTT. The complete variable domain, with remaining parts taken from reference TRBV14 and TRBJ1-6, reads EAGVTQFPSHSVIEKGQTVTLRCDPISGHDNLYWYRRVMGKEIKFLLHFVKESKQDESGMPNNRFLAERTGGTYSTLKVQPAELEDSGVYFCASSQEAYNSPLHFGNGTRLTVT.

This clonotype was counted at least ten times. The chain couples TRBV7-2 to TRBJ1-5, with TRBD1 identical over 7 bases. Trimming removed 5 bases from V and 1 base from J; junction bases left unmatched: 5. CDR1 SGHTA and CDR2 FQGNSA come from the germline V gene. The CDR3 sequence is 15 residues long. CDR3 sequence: CASSQTGRSNQPQHF. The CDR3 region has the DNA TGTGCCAGCAGCCAGACAGGGAGAAGCAATCAGCCCCAGCATTTT.

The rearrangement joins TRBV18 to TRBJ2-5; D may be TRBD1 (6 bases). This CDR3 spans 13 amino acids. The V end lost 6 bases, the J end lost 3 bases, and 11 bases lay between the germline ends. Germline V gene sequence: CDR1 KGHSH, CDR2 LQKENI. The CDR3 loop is CASSTRGEETQYF. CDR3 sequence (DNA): TGTGCCAGCTCCACCAGGGGAGAAGAGACCCAGTACTTC.